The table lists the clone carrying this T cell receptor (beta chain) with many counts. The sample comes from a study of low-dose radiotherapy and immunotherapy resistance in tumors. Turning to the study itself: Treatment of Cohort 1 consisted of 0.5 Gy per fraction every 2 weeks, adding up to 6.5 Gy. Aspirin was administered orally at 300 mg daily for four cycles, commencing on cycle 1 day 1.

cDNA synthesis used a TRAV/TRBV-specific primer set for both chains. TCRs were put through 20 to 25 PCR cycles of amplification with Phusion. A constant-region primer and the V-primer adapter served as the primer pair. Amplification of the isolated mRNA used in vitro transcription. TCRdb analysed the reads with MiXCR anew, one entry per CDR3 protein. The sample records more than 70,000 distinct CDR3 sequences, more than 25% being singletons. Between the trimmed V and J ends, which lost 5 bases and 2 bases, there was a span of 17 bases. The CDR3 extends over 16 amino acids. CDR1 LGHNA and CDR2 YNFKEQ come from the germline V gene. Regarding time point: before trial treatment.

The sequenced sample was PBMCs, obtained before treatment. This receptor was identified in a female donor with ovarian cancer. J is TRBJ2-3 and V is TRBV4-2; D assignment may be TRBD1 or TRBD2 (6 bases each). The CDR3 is CASSEARGQHTDTQYF. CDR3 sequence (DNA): TGTGCCAGCAGCGAAGCGCGGGGACAACACACAGATACGCAGTATTTT.